The clone carrying this T cell receptor beta chain was seen a single time. Trimming pared 6 bases from V and 11 bases from J, leaving 23 bases between. The V gene's germline CDR1 is SNHLY and CDR2 FYNNEI. This CDR3 has 16 residues. Researchers took RNA transcripts and amplified the TCR beta CDR3 regions from them. The TCR CDR3 was amplified in a first-round RT-PCR using the HTBI primer set. TCRdb called the multiplex PCR reads again in MiXCR, with one record for every CDR3 protein. The data hold 450,000 to 600,000 distinct CDR3 sequences, with 12% to 15% observed a single time. Source material for PBMCs was over 7.5 ml fresh peripheral blood. The data were obtained in a study of T cells in Graves' hyperthyroidism and ophthalmopathy.

The rearrangement joins TRBV2 to TRBJ1-6, with D hard to call. This TCR came from a woman between 35 and 50 years old with Graves' hyperthyroidism. The sequencing input was blood. DNA for the CDR3: TGTGCCAGCAGCCGAGAAAAAGGACTCAGAGGCGCACCCCTCCACTTT. This codes for CASSREKGLRGAPLHF.